This T cell receptor (beta chain) was retrieved from a study of T cells in Graves' hyperthyroidism and ophthalmopathy. Study information: Before treatment of any kind, peripheral blood was taken at initial diagnosis.

Per germline, CDR1 ENHRY and CDR2 SYGVKD. The CDR3 runs 15 residues. V lost 7 bases, J lost 0 bases, and 10 bases lay in between. The study left out patients who had uncontrolled infection, other autoimmune disease, pregnancy or lactation. On the basis of clinical symptoms, serum thyroxine and TRAb, thyroid ultrasound and orbital computed tomography, diagnoses were made. Fresh peripheral blood, roughly 10 ml, was the source of the PBMCs. From RNA transcripts, TCR beta CDR3 regions were amplified. In the first-round RT-PCR of the TCR CDR3, the HTBI primer set was used. TCRdb reprocessed the multiplex PCR reads via MiXCR and lists one record per CDR3 protein. The profile shows approximately 870,000 distinct CDR3 sequences, over 35% of them singletons. This clonotype came up many times.

Sequences were obtained from blood. The rearrangement links TRBV10-3 to TRBJ2-6; D is perhaps TRBD2 (5 bases). The source is a man younger than 35 with Graves' hyperthyroidism. CDR3 amino acids: CAITEGSSGANVLTF. DNA of the CDR3: TGTGCCATCACCGAGGGCAGCTCTGGGGCCAACGTCCTGACTTTC.